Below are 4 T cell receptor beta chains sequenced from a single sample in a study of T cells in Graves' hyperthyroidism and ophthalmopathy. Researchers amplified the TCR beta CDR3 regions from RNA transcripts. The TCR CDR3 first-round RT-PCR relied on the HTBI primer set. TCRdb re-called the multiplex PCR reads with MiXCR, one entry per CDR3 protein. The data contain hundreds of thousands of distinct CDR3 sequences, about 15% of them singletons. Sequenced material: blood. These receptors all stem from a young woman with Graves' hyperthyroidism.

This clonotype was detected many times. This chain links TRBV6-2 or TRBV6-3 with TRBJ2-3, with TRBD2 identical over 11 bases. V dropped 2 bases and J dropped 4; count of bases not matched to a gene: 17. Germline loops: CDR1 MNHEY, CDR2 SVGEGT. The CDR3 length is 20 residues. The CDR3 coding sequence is TGTGCCAGCAGTTACCCGACAATCATCACTAGCGGGAGCGATGCAGATACGCAGTATTTT. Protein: CASSYPTIITSGSDADTQYF.

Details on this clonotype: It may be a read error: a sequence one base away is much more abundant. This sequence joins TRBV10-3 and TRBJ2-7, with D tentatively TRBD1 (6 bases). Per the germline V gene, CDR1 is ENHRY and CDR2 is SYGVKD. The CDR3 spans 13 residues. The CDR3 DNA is TGTGCCATCAGTACAGGGCCGTCCTACGACCAGTACTTC. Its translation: CAISTGPSYDQYF.

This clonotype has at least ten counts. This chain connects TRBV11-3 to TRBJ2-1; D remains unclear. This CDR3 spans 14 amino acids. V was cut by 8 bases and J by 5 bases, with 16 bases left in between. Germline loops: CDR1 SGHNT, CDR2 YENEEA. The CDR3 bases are TGTGCCAGCCAACTTACCGCCCTAAACAATGAGCAGTTCTTC. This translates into CASQLTALNNEQFF.

The CDR3 DNA reads TGCGCCAGCAGCCAAGCGAACCAACTAGCGGGGGTTGGCGAGCAGTACTTC. Protein: CASSQANQLAGVGEQYF. The rearrangement joins TRBV4-1 to TRBJ2-7; 11 nucleotides align to TRBD2. Germline V gene sequence: CDR1 MGHRA, CDR2 YSYEKL. The CDR3 covers 17 residues. The V gene end was trimmed by 1 base and the J gene end by 6 bases; junction bases not matched to a gene: 11.